These 5 T cell receptor beta chains were sequenced from one sample in a study of T cells in Graves' hyperthyroidism and ophthalmopathy. The CDR3 regions of TCR beta were amplified from RNA transcripts. The HTBI primer set was used in a first-round RT-PCR of the TCR CDR3. Via MiXCR, TCRdb re-called the multiplex PCR reads, giving one row per CDR3 protein. The table records about 700,000 distinct CDR3 sequences, just under 45% of them present only once. Sequencing was performed on peripheral blood or thyroid tissue (not recorded which). Source of these receptors: an adult man with Graves' disease, either hyperthyroidism or ophthalmopathy (not recorded which).

The V call is TRBV5-1, the J call TRBJ2-2; 11 bases are shared with TRBD1. CDR3 size: 16 residues. The germline V gene has CDR1 SGHRS and CDR2 YFSETQ. V shed 4 bases and J 4 bases; nucleotides not matched to a gene: 6. The CDR3 DNA is TGCGCCAGCAGCCTATCCGGGACAGGGGGCACCGGGGAGCTGTTTTTT. Protein: CASSLSGTGGTGELFF.

About this clonotype itself: This may be a read error: a much more frequent sequence differs by one nucleotide. The rearrangement uses TRBV7-9 and TRBJ2-5; 7 nucleotides agree with TRBD2. Germline CDR1 reads SEHNR; CDR2 reads FQNEAQ (reference sequence). CDR3 length: 15 amino acids. V lost 3 bases to trimming and J lost 9 bases; unmatched junction nucleotides: 13. The DNA of the CDR3 is TGTGCCAGCAGCTTCCCGAGCGGGGTGAGGGAGGCCCAGTACTTC. This translates into CASSFPSGVREAQYF.

On this clonotype: This may be a read error: a much more frequent sequence differs by one nucleotide. The chain couples TRBV24-1 to TRBJ1-1; 9 positions match TRBD1. The CDR3 length is 16 residues. Trimming removed 8 bases from V and 6 bases from J; junction bases left unmatched: 15. Germline assignment: CDR1 KGHDR and CDR2 SFDVKD. CDR3 DNA: TGTGCCACCAATGGGGCGGACAGGGGAGGAGGCGCTGAAGCTTTCTTT. It specifies CATNGADRGGGAEAFF.

This chain joins TRBV24-1 and TRBJ1-2, with a weak D call TRBD1 (5 bases). The germline V gene has CDR1 KGHDR and CDR2 SFDVKD. The CDR3 consists of 16 residues. The germline V and J ends were trimmed by 3 bases and 4 bases, with 17 bases remaining between them. CDR3 bases: TGTGCCACCAGTGATATAAACCTTGCAGGGCCCTATGGCTACACCTTC. Translated, it gives CATSDINLAGPYGYTF.

This clonotype appeared once. This chain connects TRBV7-2 to TRBJ1-4, with a tentative D call TRBD1 (5 bases). The CDR3 consists of 18 residues. V lost 0 bases, J lost 0 bases, and 14 bases lay in between. Germline loops: CDR1 SGHTA, CDR2 FQGNSA. CDR3 DNA: TGTGCCAGCAGCTTAGCCTGGGGGAGGGGTGCAACTAATGAAAAACTGTTTTTT. As protein: CASSLAWGRGATNEKLFF.